The rows below give T cell receptor beta chains drawn from one sample of a study of blood T cell repertoires in COVID-19. TCRdb keeps only in-frame clones here, not all; method: immunoSEQ multiplex PCR. Among about 280,000 clones listed, approximately 88% were seen once. Sequenced sample: peripheral blood. These receptors were taken from a man between 45 and 60 years old with acute or convalescent COVID-19. The CDR3 runs from the conserved cysteine through the conserved F or W. Each record gives: D gene, clone size, V gene, J gene, CDR3 DNA, CDR3 protein. D genes are given only for firm matches. Clone size is given for some rows only: seen once, a few or many times, or a class if the clone is expanded.

d_call: TRBD1
clone_size: -
v_call: TRBV10-1
j_call: TRBJ2-3
cdr3_nt: TGCGCCAGCAGTGGACAGGGAATAGATACGCAGTATTTT
cdr3_aa: CASSGQGIDTQYF

d_call: -
clone_size: once
v_call: TRBV21-1
j_call: TRBJ1-3
cdr3_nt: TGTGCCAGCAGGATCGGGTTGGACACCATATATTTT
cdr3_aa: CASRIGLDTIYF

d_call: -
clone_size: -
v_call: TRBV12-3/TRBV12-4
j_call: TRBJ1-1
cdr3_nt: TGTGCCAGCAGCCTCCGAGGCACTGAAGCTTTCTTT
cdr3_aa: CASSLRGTEAFF

d_call: TRBD1
clone_size: -
v_call: TRBV18
j_call: TRBJ1-4
cdr3_nt: TGTGCCAGCTCACCGACAGGGGGAGCAACTAATGAAAAACTGTTTTTT
cdr3_aa: CASSPTGGATNEKLFF

d_call: -
clone_size: few
v_call: TRBV12-3/TRBV12-4
j_call: TRBJ1-2
cdr3_nt: TGTGCCAGCAGTTTTTTAGCTATCCGGGGCTACACCTTC
cdr3_aa: CASSFLAIRGYTF

d_call: -
clone_size: -
v_call: TRBV18
j_call: TRBJ2-7
cdr3_nt: TGTGCCAGCTCACCACCCCGAGGGAAGAGTGGCGAGCAGTACTTC
cdr3_aa: CASSPPRGKSGEQYF

d_call: TRBD1
clone_size: -
v_call: TRBV9
j_call: TRBJ1-2
cdr3_nt: TGTGCCAGCAGCGCCAACAGGGGGGGAACGTATGGCTACACCTTC
cdr3_aa: CASSANRGGTYGYTF

d_call: -
clone_size: -
v_call: TRBV27
j_call: TRBJ1-6
cdr3_nt: TGTGCCAGTCGGGGGAACTATAATTCACCCCTCCACTTT
cdr3_aa: CASRGNYNSPLHF

d_call: TRBD2
clone_size: -
v_call: TRBV27
j_call: TRBJ2-3
cdr3_nt: TGTGCCAGCACCGGGGGGAACACAGATACGCAGTATTTT
cdr3_aa: CASTGGNTDTQYF

d_call: TRBD1
clone_size: -
v_call: TRBV28
j_call: TRBJ1-2
cdr3_nt: TGTGCCAGCAGTCAACAGGGGATGGCTGATGGCTACACCTTC
cdr3_aa: CASSQQGMADGYTF

d_call: -
clone_size: -
v_call: TRBV11-2
j_call: TRBJ2-5
cdr3_nt: TGTGCCAGCAGCTTAACTGGGCTGGAGACCCAGTACTTC
cdr3_aa: CASSLTGLETQYF

d_call: -
clone_size: -
v_call: TRBV18
j_call: TRBJ1-6
cdr3_nt: TGTGCCAGCTCACCGGTCCACCAACGGGATTCACCCCTCCACTTT
cdr3_aa: CASSPVHQRDSPLHF

d_call: TRBD1
clone_size: -
v_call: TRBV3-1/TRBV3-2
j_call: TRBJ2-5
cdr3_nt: TGTGCCAGCAGCCCTACACTACAGGGGTCCCAGTACTTC
cdr3_aa: CASSPTLQGSQYF

d_call: TRBD1
clone_size: once
v_call: TRBV24-1
j_call: TRBJ2-1
cdr3_nt: TGTGCCACCCAGTGCGACAGGGTGGAGTACAATGAGCAGTTCTTC
cdr3_aa: CATQCDRVEYNEQFF

d_call: -
clone_size: -
v_call: TRBV3-1/TRBV3-2
j_call: TRBJ2-6
cdr3_nt: TGTGCCAGCAGCCAAGAATACTCACTTGCCCCCGTCCTGACTTTC
cdr3_aa: CASSQEYSLAPVLTF

d_call: -
clone_size: -
v_call: TRBV30
j_call: TRBJ2-7
cdr3_nt: TGTGCCTGGAGTGTACGATTAACAGTTATTTATGGGACTGGCCGATCCGAGCAGTACTTC
cdr3_aa: CAWSVRLTVIYGTGRSEQYF

d_call: TRBD1
clone_size: -
v_call: TRBV4-2
j_call: TRBJ2-7
cdr3_nt: TGTGCCAGCAGCCAAGAAGGACAGGGGAACTACGAGCAGTACTTC
cdr3_aa: CASSQEGQGNYEQYF

d_call: TRBD2
clone_size: -
v_call: TRBV9
j_call: TRBJ2-1
cdr3_nt: TGTGCCAGCAGCGTGTCGGCTAGCGGGGGCCACGCGGATGAGCAGTTCTTC
cdr3_aa: CASSVSASGGHADEQFF

d_call: TRBD1
clone_size: -
v_call: TRBV4-1
j_call: TRBJ1-5
cdr3_nt: TGCGCCAGCAGCCAAGACCACGGACAGGCCCCGGGGCCCCAGCATTTT
cdr3_aa: CASSQDHGQAPGPQHF

d_call: -
clone_size: -
v_call: TRBV2
j_call: TRBJ1-2
cdr3_nt: TGTGCCAGCAGTGAGAGGGCAGGAGAATTCTATGGCTACACCTTC
cdr3_aa: CASSERAGEFYGYTF

d_call: -
clone_size: -
v_call: TRBV6-1
j_call: TRBJ2-7
cdr3_nt: TGTGCCAGCAGTGAAGGGGCCGGGCAGTACTTC
cdr3_aa: CASSEGAGQYF

d_call: -
clone_size: -
v_call: TRBV11-2
j_call: TRBJ2-1
cdr3_nt: TGTGCCAGCAGCAATGGGCTTTCCAATGAGCAGTTCTTC
cdr3_aa: CASSNGLSNEQFF

d_call: TRBD1
clone_size: -
v_call: TRBV19
j_call: TRBJ2-7
cdr3_nt: TGTGCCAGTAGTATCCCCGGGACAGGGCTTTACGAGCAGTACTTC
cdr3_aa: CASSIPGTGLYEQYF

d_call: -
clone_size: -
v_call: TRBV18
j_call: TRBJ2-7
cdr3_nt: TGTGCCAGCTCACCGGGGCAGGGCTCCTACGAGCAGTACTTC
cdr3_aa: CASSPGQGSYEQYF

d_call: TRBD1
clone_size: -
v_call: TRBV7-3
j_call: TRBJ2-5
cdr3_nt: TGTGCCAGCAGCCCGTGGACAGGGTCCCAAGAGACCCAGTACTTC
cdr3_aa: CASSPWTGSQETQYF

d_call: -
clone_size: -
v_call: TRBV7-2
j_call: TRBJ1-2
cdr3_nt: TGTGCCAGCAGCTTAGTGGCGGGTGCGGGATATGGCTACACCTTC
cdr3_aa: CASSLVAGAGYGYTF

d_call: TRBD1
clone_size: -
v_call: TRBV7-3
j_call: TRBJ1-6
cdr3_nt: TGTGCCAGCAGCTCGGACAGGGCTTCACCCCTCCACTTT
cdr3_aa: CASSSDRASPLHF

d_call: -
clone_size: -
v_call: TRBV10-1
j_call: TRBJ2-2
cdr3_nt: TGCGCCAGCAGACCCGGGACAACGAACACCGGGGAGCTGTTTTTT
cdr3_aa: CASRPGTTNTGELFF

d_call: TRBD1
clone_size: -
v_call: TRBV7-3
j_call: TRBJ2-3
cdr3_nt: TGTGCCAGCAGCATCCTCGGGCAGGGGGCGGCAGATACGCAGTATTTT
cdr3_aa: CASSILGQGAADTQYF

d_call: TRBD2
clone_size: few
v_call: TRBV29-1
j_call: TRBJ2-1
cdr3_nt: TGCAGCGCCGTTCTAGCGGGGGGCCAAAGCTCCTACAATGAGCAGTTCTTC
cdr3_aa: CSAVLAGGQSSYNEQFF

d_call: -
clone_size: -
v_call: TRBV11-1
j_call: TRBJ1-2
cdr3_nt: TGTGCCAGCAGCCCCCGAGGTCCGGCGGGGTATGGCTACACCTTC
cdr3_aa: CASSPRGPAGYGYTF

d_call: -
clone_size: -
v_call: TRBV2
j_call: TRBJ2-5
cdr3_nt: TGTGCCAGCACCTTCAAGAGGACAGCAGCCGAGACCCAGTACTTC
cdr3_aa: CASTFKRTAAETQYF

d_call: TRBD1
clone_size: -
v_call: TRBV19
j_call: TRBJ1-4
cdr3_nt: TGTGCCAGTAGCCAAGACAGGGACGAAAAACTGTTTTTT
cdr3_aa: CASSQDRDEKLFF

d_call: -
clone_size: -
v_call: TRBV4-2
j_call: TRBJ1-2
cdr3_nt: TGTGCCAGCAGCCAAGATCTAGGCAACTATGGCTACACCTTC
cdr3_aa: CASSQDLGNYGYTF

d_call: -
clone_size: -
v_call: TRBV2
j_call: TRBJ2-3
cdr3_nt: TGTGCCAGCAGTGAACCTGGGGAGTTCACAGATACGCAGTATTTT
cdr3_aa: CASSEPGEFTDTQYF

d_call: TRBD1
clone_size: -
v_call: TRBV4-1
j_call: TRBJ2-7
cdr3_nt: TGCGCCAGCAGCCAAGGCCGCGGGACAGGGCAAAACGAGCAGTACTTC
cdr3_aa: CASSQGRGTGQNEQYF

d_call: -
clone_size: -
v_call: TRBV3-1/TRBV3-2
j_call: TRBJ2-5
cdr3_nt: TGTGCCAGCAGCCAAGAGGGCAGGCAGATAATTTACCAAGAGACCCAGTACTTC
cdr3_aa: CASSQEGRQIIYQETQYF

d_call: -
clone_size: -
v_call: TRBV11-2
j_call: TRBJ2-5
cdr3_nt: TGTGCCAGCAGCCCCAACCGGGTCGGGGGAGAGACCCAGTACTTC
cdr3_aa: CASSPNRVGGETQYF

d_call: -
clone_size: -
v_call: TRBV10-3
j_call: TRBJ1-1
cdr3_nt: TGTGCCATCAGTGAGTCGAGGGGGGGAACAGCTTTCTTT
cdr3_aa: CAISESRGGTAFF

d_call: TRBD1
clone_size: once
v_call: TRBV19
j_call: TRBJ1-1
cdr3_nt: TGTGCCAGTAGGCAGGGGGACACTGAAGCTTTCTTT
cdr3_aa: CASRQGDTEAFF

d_call: -
clone_size: -
v_call: TRBV11-2
j_call: TRBJ2-1
cdr3_nt: TGTGCCAGCAGCTCACCCGGAGGGCTGGGGAGCGATGAGCAGTTCTTC
cdr3_aa: CASSSPGGLGSDEQFF

d_call: -
clone_size: -
v_call: TRBV5-1
j_call: TRBJ1-1
cdr3_nt: TGCGCCAGCAGCTTGGATCGGGGGTGGGCTGAAGCTTTCTTT
cdr3_aa: CASSLDRGWAEAFF

d_call: TRBD1
clone_size: -
v_call: TRBV5-8
j_call: TRBJ1-2
cdr3_nt: TGTGCCAGCAGCCCTATGACCGGGACAGGGACTGGCTACACCTTC
cdr3_aa: CASSPMTGTGTGYTF

d_call: -
clone_size: -
v_call: TRBV4-2
j_call: TRBJ2-5
cdr3_nt: TGTGCCAGCAGCCAAGGGTCATCTAGCGTCGAGACCCAGTACTTC
cdr3_aa: CASSQGSSSVETQYF

d_call: -
clone_size: once
v_call: TRBV7-2
j_call: TRBJ2-1
cdr3_nt: TGTGCCAGCAGCTTAATCGGGGGCTCCTACAATGAGCAGTTCTTC
cdr3_aa: CASSLIGGSYNEQFF

d_call: TRBD1
clone_size: -
v_call: TRBV9
j_call: TRBJ2-7
cdr3_nt: TGTGCCAGCAGCGGGGGGACAGGGGTCGCCGAGCAGTACTTC
cdr3_aa: CASSGGTGVAEQYF

d_call: TRBD1
clone_size: -
v_call: TRBV10-3
j_call: TRBJ2-5
cdr3_nt: TGTGCCACCTTGGACAGGGTGGGAGAAGAGACCCAGTACTTC
cdr3_aa: CATLDRVGEETQYF

d_call: TRBD1
clone_size: few
v_call: TRBV7-6
j_call: TRBJ1-5
cdr3_nt: TGTGCCAGCAGCTTAGAGTCAGGGGGGAATCAGCCCCAGCATTTT
cdr3_aa: CASSLESGGNQPQHF

d_call: -
clone_size: -
v_call: TRBV19
j_call: TRBJ2-1
cdr3_nt: TGTGCCAGTAGCGGCAGGGGCAACAATGAGCAGTTCTTC
cdr3_aa: CASSGRGNNEQFF

d_call: TRBD1
clone_size: few
v_call: TRBV18
j_call: TRBJ1-2
cdr3_nt: TGTGCCAGCTCACCACCCACAGGGGCGCCGGGTGATGGCTACACCTTC
cdr3_aa: CASSPPTGAPGDGYTF

d_call: -
clone_size: -
v_call: TRBV18
j_call: TRBJ1-3
cdr3_nt: TGTGCCAGCTCAGGTCAGCGAACTGGAAACACCATATATTTT
cdr3_aa: CASSGQRTGNTIYF